The entry below describes one T cell receptor beta chain. Its antigen is unidentified. Isolating PBMCs gave at least 6 million of these cells per sample. Trimming shortened V by 5 bases and J by 0 bases, and 6 bases separated the two germline ends. The CDR3 sequence is 12 residues long. Germline CDR1 reads SGHRS; CDR2 reads YFSETQ. The data were taken from a study of blood T cells in healthy people across ages. Study-wide results and limits: While age rose, TCR beta diversity per million T cells dropped in a roughly linear way.

A J-beta primer mix and a sample-barcoded 5' primer were used in a second PCR of roughly 6 to 11 cycles. Each of the cDNA molecules was tagged by a template-switch adaptor with 12 random nucleotides. TCRdb reanalysed the 5' RACE reads using MiXCR and keeps one entry per CDR3 protein. The data contain some 760,000 distinct CDR3 sequences, approximately 25% of them singletons. These data were likewise used in another study, on T cells of mothers and their children.

The chain couples TRBV5-1 to TRBJ2-7, with D tentatively TRBD2 (5 bases). The clonotype was recovered from a boy aged 5 to 17 in good health. The sample taken for sequencing was blood. The CDR3: CASRRDSYEQYF. The CDR3 coding sequence is TGCGCCAGCAGGAGGGACTCCTACGAGCAGTACTTC.